This T cell receptor beta chain is from a study of naive and memory T cell subsets. Sample treatment: skin biopsy from PPD injection site in Mantoux-positive individual. The library had UMIs added by 3' ligation of an oligonucleotide to TCR cDNA. Unsorted total RNA, roughly 1 to 1000 ng, was DNase treated before reverse transcription. The trim removed 5 bases at V and 6 bases at J, leaving 5 bases unmatched. This CDR3 is built from 14 residues. Germline V gene sequence: CDR1 SGHVS, CDR2 FNYEAQ. Study observations and caveats: Both skin biopsy types reportedly yielded TCRs, tuberculin sites far more.

Amplification of ligated cDNA took four PCR rounds with SP2 and nested alpha and beta constant primers. TCRdb analysed the UMI-ligation and nested PCR reads with MiXCR anew, one entry per CDR3 protein. The sample contains roughly 36,000 distinct CDR3 sequences, around 10% of which appear only once. This clonotype has ten or more counts. Its target is unknown. This sequence originates from an adult in good health. The chain uses TRBV7-6 and TRBJ2-3; TRBD2 aligns across 10 bases. The sequences come from skin, collected from a tuberculin skin test site. Written as DNA, the CDR3 is TGTGCCAGCAGCCATGGTAGCGGGAGGGATACGCAGTATTTT. This translates into CASSHGSGRDTQYF.